This TCR beta chain was identified in a study of T cell responses to AZD1222 COVID-19 vaccine. Germline CDR1 and CDR2: SGHTA and FQGNSA. This CDR3 comprises 17 residues. The V gene lost 3 bases and the J gene lost 2 bases, with 17 bases spanning the gap. Profiling relied on immunoSEQ multiplex PCR, and the TCRdb table lists in-frame clones only, not all of them. The sample has approximately 45,000 clones; around nine tenths are singletons. The specimen was peripheral blood, collected 28 days after the second AZD1222 dose. This receptor was taken from an adult who received the AZD1222 COVID-19 vaccine. The chain carries TRBV7-2 and TRBJ1-5; D might be TRBD1 (6 bases). The CDR3 coding sequence is TGTGCCAGCAGCTTGGCGGGGGGGGCTGGCGGCAATCAGCCCCAGCATTTT. This translates into CASSLAGGAGGNQPQHF.